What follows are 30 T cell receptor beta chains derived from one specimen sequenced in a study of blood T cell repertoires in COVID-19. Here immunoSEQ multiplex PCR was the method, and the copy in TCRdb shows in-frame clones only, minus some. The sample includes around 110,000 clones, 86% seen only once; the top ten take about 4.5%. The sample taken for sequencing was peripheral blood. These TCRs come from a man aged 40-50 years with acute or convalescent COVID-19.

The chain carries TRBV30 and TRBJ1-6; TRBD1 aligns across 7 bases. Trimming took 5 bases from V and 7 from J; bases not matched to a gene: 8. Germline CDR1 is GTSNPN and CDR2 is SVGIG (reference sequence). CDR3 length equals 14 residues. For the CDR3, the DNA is TGTGCCTGGGTTCCCGGGACAGCGAATTCACCCCTCCACTTT. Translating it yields CAWVPGTANSPLHF. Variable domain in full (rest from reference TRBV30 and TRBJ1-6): SQTIHQWPATLVQPVGSPLSLECTVEGTSNPNLYWYRQAAGRGLQLLFYSVGIGQISSEVPQNLSASRPQDRQFILSSKKLLLSDSGFYLCAWVPGTANSPLHFGNGTRLTVT.

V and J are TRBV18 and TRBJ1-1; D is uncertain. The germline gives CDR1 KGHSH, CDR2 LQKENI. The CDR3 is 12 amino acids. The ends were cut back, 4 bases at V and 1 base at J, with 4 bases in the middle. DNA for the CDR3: TGTGCCAGCTCACTTAAGAACACTGAAGCTTTCTTT. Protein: CASSLKNTEAFF.

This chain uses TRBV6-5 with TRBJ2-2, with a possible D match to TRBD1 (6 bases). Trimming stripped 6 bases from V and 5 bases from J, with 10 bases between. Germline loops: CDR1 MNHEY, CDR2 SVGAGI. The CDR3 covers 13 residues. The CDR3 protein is CASRTGGTGELFF. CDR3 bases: TGTGCCAGCAGGACAGGCGGAACCGGGGAGCTGTTTTTT.

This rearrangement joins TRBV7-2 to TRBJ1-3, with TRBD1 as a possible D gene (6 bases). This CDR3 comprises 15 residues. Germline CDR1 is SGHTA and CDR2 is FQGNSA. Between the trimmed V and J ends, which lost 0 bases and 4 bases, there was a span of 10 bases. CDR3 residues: CASSLALTGGNTIYF. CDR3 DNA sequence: TGTGCCAGCAGCTTAGCCCTGACAGGCGGAAACACCATATATTTT. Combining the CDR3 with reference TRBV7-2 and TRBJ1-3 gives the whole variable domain GAGVSQSPSNKVTEKGKDVELRCDPISGHTALYWYRQSLGQGLEFLIYFQGNSAPDKSGLPSDRFSAERTGGSVSTLTIQRTQQEDSAVYLCASSLALTGGNTIYFGEGSWLTVV.

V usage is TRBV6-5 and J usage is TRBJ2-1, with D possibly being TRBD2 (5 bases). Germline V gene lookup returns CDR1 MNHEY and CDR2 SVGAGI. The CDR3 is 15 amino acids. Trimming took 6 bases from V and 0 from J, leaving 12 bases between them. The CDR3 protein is CASRTLATSYNEQFF. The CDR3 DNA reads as TGTGCCAGCAGAACTTTAGCGACCTCCTACAATGAGCAGTTCTTC.

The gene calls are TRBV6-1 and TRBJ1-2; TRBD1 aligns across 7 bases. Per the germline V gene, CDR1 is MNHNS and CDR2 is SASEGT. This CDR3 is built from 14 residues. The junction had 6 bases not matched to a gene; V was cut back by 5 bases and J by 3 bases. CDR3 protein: CASSLGTDYYGYTF. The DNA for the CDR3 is TGTGCCAGCAGTCTAGGGACAGACTACTATGGCTACACCTTC.

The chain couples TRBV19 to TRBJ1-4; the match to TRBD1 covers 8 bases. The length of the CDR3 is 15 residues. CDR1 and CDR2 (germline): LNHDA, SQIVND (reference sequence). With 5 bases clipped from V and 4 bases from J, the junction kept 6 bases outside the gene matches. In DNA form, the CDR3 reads TGTGCCAGTAGTGGACAGGGTCGGTTTAATGAAAAACTGTTTTTT. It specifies CASSGQGRFNEKLFF. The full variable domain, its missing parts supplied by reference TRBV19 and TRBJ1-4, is DGGITQSPKYLFRKEGQNVTLSCEQNLNHDAMYWYRQDPGQGLRLIYYSQIVNDFQKGDIAEGYSVSREKKESFPLTVTSAQKNPTAFYLCASSGQGRFNEKLFFGSGTQLSVL.

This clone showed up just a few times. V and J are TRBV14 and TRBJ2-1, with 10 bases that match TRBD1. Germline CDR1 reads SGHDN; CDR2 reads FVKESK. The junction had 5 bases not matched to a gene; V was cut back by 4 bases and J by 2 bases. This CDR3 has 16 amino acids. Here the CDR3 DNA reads TGTGCCAGCAGCCTCGGGACAGGGGTAACCTACAATGAGCAGTTCTTC. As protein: CASSLGTGVTYNEQFF. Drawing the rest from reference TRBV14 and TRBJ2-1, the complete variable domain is EAGVTQFPSHSVIEKGQTVTLRCDPISGHDNLYWYRRVMGKEIKFLLHFVKESKQDESGMPNNRFLAERTGGTYSTLKVQPAELEDSGVYFCASSLGTGVTYNEQFFGPGTRLTVL.

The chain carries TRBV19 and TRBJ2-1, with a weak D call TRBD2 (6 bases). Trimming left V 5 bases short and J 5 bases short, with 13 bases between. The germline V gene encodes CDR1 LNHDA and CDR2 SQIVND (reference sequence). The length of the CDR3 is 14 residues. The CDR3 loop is CASSSPGLHNEQFF. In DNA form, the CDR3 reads TGTGCCAGTAGTTCCCCGGGACTGCACAATGAGCAGTTCTTC.

The CDR3 DNA is TGTGCTAGTGAAGCAAACTATGGCTACACCTTC. This encodes CASEANYGYTF. This sequence joins TRBV12-5 and TRBJ1-2; unclear D gene. V was cut by 7 bases and J by 2 bases, with 5 bases left in between. The CDR3 is made up of 11 amino acids. Germline-derived CDR1 and CDR2 are LGHNT and FRNRAP.

DNA for the CDR3: TGTGCCAGCAGCTTATATAAAACAGGACGACTCCACTTT. It translates to CASSLYKTGRLHF. This chain connects TRBV11-2 to TRBJ1-6; tentatively, D is TRBD1 (5 bases). Germline CDR1 is SGHAT and CDR2 is FQNNGV. Trimming took 2 bases from V and 16 from J, leaving 15 bases between them. The CDR3 has 13 residues.

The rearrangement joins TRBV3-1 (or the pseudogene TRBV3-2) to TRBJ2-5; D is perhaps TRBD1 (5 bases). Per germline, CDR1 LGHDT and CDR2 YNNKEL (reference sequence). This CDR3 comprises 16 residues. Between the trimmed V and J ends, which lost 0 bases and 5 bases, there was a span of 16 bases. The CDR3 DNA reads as TGTGCCAGCAGCCAAGATCTTGGAAGGGGTAGCGAGACCCAGTACTTC. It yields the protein CASSQDLGRGSETQYF.

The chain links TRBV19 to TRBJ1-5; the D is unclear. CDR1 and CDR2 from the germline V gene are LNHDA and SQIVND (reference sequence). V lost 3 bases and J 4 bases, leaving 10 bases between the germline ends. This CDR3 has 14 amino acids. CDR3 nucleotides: TGTGCCAGTAGTATCATAACGGGTAATCAGCCCCAGCATTTT. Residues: CASSIITGNQPQHF. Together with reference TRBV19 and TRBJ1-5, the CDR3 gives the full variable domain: DGGITQSPKYLFRKEGQNVTLSCEQNLNHDAMYWYRQDPGQGLRLIYYSQIVNDFQKGDIAEGYSVSREKKESFPLTVTSAQKNPTAFYLCASSIITGNQPQHFGDGTRLSIL.

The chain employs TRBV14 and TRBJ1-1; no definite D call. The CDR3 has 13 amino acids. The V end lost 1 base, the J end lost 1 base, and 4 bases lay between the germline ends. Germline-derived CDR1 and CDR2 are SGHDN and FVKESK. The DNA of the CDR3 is TGTGCCAGCAGCCAAGGTAGGAACACTGAAGCTTTCTTT. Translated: CASSQGRNTEAFF.

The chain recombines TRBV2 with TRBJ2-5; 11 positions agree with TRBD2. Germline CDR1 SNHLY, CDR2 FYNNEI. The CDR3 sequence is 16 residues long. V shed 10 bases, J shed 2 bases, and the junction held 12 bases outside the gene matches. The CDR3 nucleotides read TGTGCCACCCAAGGGGGACTAGCGGTGGCACAAGAGACCCAGTACTTC. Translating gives CATQGGLAVAQETQYF.

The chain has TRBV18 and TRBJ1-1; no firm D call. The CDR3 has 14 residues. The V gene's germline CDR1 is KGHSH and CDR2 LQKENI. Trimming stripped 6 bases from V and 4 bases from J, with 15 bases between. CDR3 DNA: TGTGCCAGCTCCCCTCAGGTTGAGGGCACTGAAGCTTTCTTT. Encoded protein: CASSPQVEGTEAFF. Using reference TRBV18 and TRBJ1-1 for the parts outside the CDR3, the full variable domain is NAGVMQNPRHLVRRRGQEARLRCSPMKGHSHVYWYRQLPEEGLKFMVYLQKENIIDESGMPKERFSAEFPKEGPSILRIQQVVRGDSAAYFCASSPQVEGTEAFFGQGTRLTVV.

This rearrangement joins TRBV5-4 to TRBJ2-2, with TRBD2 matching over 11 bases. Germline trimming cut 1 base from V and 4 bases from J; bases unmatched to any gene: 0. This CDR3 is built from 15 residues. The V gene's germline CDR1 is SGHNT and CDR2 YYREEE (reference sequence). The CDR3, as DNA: TGTGCCAGCAGCTTGCTAGCGGGGGGCACCGGGGAGCTGTTTTTT. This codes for CASSLLAGGTGELFF.

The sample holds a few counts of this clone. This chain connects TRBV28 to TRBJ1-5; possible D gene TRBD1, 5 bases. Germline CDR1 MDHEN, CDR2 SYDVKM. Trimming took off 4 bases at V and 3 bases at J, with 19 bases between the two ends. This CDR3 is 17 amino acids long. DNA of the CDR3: TGTGCCAGCAGTTCTCACTTGCGGGACCGCAACAATCAGCCCCAGCATTTT. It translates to CASSSHLRDRNNQPQHF.

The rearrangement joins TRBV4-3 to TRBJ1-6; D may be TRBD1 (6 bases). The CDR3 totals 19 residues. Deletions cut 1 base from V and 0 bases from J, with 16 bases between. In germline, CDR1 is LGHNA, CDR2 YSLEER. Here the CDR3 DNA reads TGCGCCAGCAGCCAAGCACAACAGGGATCCAGCTCCTATAATTCACCCCTCCACTTT. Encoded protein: CASSQAQQGSSSYNSPLHF.

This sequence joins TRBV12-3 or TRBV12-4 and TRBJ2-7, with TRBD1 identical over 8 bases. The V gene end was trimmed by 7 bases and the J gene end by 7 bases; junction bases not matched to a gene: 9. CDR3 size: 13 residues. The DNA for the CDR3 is TGTGCCAGCAACCGGGACAGGTTTTTGGAGCAGTACTTC. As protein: CASNRDRFLEQYF.

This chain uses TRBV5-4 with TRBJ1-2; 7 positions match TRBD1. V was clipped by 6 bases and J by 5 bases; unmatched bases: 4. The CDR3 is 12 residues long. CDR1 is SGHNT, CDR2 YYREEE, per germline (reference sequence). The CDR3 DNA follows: TGTGCCAGCATAGACAGGGCGTATGGCTACACCTTC. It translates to CASIDRAYGYTF.

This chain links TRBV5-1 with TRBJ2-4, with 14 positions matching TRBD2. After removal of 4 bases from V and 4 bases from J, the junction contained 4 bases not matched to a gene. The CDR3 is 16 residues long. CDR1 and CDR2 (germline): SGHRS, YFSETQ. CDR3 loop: CASSRGLAGEKNIQYF. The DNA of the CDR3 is TGCGCCAGCAGCCGGGGACTAGCGGGAGAGAAAAACATTCAGTACTTC.

CDR3 sequence: CASSLEQGRNQPQHF. Written as DNA, the CDR3 is TGTGCCAGCAGCTTAGAACAGGGCCGCAATCAGCCCCAGCATTTT. The chain couples TRBV7-2 to TRBJ1-5, with a tentative D call TRBD1 (6 bases). Between the trimmed V and J ends, which lost 1 base and 2 bases, there was a span of 9 bases. In germline, CDR1 is SGHTA, CDR2 FQGNSA. This CDR3 contains 15 residues.

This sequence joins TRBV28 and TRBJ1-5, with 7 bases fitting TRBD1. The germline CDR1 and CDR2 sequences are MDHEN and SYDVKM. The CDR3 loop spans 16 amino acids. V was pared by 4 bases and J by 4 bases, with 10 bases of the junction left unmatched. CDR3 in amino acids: CASSSPGTEINQPQHF. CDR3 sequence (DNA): TGTGCCAGCAGTTCCCCTGGGACAGAGATTAATCAGCCCCAGCATTTT.

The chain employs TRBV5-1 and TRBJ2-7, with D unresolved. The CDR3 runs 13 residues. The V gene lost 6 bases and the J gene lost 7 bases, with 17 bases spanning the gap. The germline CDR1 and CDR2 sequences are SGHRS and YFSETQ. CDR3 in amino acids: CASTLAIGAEQYF. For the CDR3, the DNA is TGCGCCAGCACCTTAGCTATCGGTGCGGAGCAGTACTTC. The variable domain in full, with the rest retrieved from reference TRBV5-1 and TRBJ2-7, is KAGVTQTPRYLIKTRGQQVTLSCSPISGHRSVSWYQQTPGQGLQFLFEYFSETQRNKGNFPGRFSGRQFSNSRSEMNVSTLELGDSALYLCASTLAIGAEQYFGPGTRLTVT.

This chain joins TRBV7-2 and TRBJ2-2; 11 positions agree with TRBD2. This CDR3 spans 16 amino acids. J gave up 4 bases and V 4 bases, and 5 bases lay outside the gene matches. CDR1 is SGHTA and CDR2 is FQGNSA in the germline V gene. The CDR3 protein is CASSYGLAGPTGELFF. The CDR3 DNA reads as TGTGCCAGCAGCTACGGACTAGCGGGCCCCACCGGGGAGCTGTTTTTT.

DNA for the CDR3: TGTGCCAGCAGCTTAGGAGGGACACCTCAAGAGACCCAGTACTTC. Translating gives CASSLGGTPQETQYF. The J gene is TRBJ2-5, the V gene TRBV7-9; D perhaps matches TRBD1 (6 bases). Germline-derived CDR1 and CDR2 are SEHNR and FQNEAQ (reference sequence). The CDR3 covers 15 residues. V dropped 1 base and J dropped 2 bases, with 11 bases sitting between them.

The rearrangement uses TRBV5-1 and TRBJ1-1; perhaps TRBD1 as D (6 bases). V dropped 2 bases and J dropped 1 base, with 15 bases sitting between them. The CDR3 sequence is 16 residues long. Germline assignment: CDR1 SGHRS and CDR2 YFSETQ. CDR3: CASSLAVQGQNTEAFF. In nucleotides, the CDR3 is TGCGCCAGCAGCTTAGCCGTTCAGGGGCAGAACACTGAAGCTTTCTTT.

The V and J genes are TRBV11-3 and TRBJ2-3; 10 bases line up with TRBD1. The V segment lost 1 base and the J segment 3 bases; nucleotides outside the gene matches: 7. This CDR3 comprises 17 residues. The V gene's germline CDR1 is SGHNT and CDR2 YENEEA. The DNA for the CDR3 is TGTGCCAGCAGCTTAGCTCTGTGGGACAGGGGTACAGATACGCAGTATTTT. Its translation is CASSLALWDRGTDTQYF.

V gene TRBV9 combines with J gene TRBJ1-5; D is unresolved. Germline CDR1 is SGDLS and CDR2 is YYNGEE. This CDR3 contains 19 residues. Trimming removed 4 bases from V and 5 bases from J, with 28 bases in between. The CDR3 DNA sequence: TGTGCCAGCAGCCTAGGTAGTTCTCGGTATCGGGTAAACGATCAGCCCCAGCATTTT. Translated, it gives CASSLGSSRYRVNDQPQHF.